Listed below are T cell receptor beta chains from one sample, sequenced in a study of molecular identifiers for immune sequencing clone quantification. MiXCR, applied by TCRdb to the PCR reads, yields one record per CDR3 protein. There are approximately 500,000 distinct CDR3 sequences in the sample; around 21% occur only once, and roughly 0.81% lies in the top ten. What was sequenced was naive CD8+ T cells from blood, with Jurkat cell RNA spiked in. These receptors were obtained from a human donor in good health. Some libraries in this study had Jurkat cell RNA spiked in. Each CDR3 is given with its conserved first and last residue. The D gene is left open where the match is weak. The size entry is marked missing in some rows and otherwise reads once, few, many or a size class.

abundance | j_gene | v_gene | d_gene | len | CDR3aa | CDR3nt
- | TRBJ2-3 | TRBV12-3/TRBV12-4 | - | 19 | CASSTPPTHLAAGTDTQYF | TGTGCCAGCAGTACCCCTCCCACTCACCTTGCGGCCGGCACAGATACGCAGTATTTT
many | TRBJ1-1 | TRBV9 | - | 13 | CASSVSRTTEAFF | TGTGCCAGCAGCGTAAGCAGGACCACTGAAGCTTTCTTT
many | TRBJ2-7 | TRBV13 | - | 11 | CASSLEGEQYF | TGTGCCAGCAGCTTAGAGGGTGAGCAGTACTTC
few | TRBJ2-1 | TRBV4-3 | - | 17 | CASSQDWAQSSYNEQFF | TGCGCCAGCAGCCAAGATTGGGCGCAGAGCTCCTACAATGAGCAGTTCTTC
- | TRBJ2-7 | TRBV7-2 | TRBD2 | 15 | CAGSLNSGATYEQYF | TGTGCCGGCAGCCTTAATAGCGGGGCCACCTACGAGCAGTACTTC
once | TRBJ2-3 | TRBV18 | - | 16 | CASSPPEGGFGDTQYF | TGTGCCAGCTCACCACCGGAGGGGGGCTTTGGAGATACGCAGTATTTT
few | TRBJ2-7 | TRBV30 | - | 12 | CASTLRGHEQYF | TGTGCCTCAACCCTACGTGGGCACGAGCAGTACTTC
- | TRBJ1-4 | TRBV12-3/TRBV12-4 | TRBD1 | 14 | CASRPGTGVEKLFF | TGTGCCAGCAGACCCGGGACAGGGGTGGAAAAACTGTTTTTT
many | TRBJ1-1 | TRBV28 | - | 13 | CASSILGTTEAFF | TGTGCCAGCAGTATTTTAGGGACGACTGAAGCTTTCTTT
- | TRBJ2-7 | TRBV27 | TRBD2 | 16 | CASSLVPSGGLYEQYF | TGTGCCAGCAGTTTAGTGCCTAGCGGGGGGCTCTACGAGCAGTACTTC
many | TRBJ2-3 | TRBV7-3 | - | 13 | CASSGWNTDTQYF | TGTGCCAGCAGCGGATGGAACACAGATACGCAGTATTTT
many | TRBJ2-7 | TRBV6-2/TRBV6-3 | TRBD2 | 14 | CASGGGRLDYEQYF | TGTGCCAGTGGCGGCGGGAGGTTAGACTACGAGCAGTACTTC
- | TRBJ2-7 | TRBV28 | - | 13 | CASSLFSGDEQYF | TGTGCCAGCAGTTTATTCTCGGGAGATGAGCAGTACTTC
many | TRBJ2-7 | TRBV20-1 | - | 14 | CSARGPISLYEQYF | TGCAGTGCTAGGGGGCCTATCTCCCTCTACGAGCAGTACTTC
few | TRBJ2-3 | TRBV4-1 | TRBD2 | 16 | CASSQGLAGVSDTQYF | TGCGCCAGCAGCCAAGGACTAGCGGGAGTGTCAGATACGCAGTATTTT
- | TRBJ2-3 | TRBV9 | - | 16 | CASSAIQGPGVDTQYF | TGTGCCAGCAGCGCCATTCAGGGGCCAGGGGTCGATACGCAGTATTTT
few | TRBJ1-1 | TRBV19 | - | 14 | CASSINPMNTEAFF | TGTGCCAGTAGTATCAACCCTATGAACACTGAAGCTTTCTTT
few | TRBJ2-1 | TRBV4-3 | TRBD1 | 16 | CASSQVGGTGYNEQFF | TGCGCCAGCAGCCAAGTAGGAGGGACAGGGTACAATGAGCAGTTCTTC
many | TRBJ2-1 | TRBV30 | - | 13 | CAWSFSFGNEQFF | TGTGCCTGGAGTTTCAGTTTCGGGAATGAGCAGTTCTTC
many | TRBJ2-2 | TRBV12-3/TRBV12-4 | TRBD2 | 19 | CASTWELAGPVANTGELFF | TGTGCCAGCACCTGGGAACTAGCGGGGCCCGTCGCGAACACCGGGGAGCTGTTTTTT
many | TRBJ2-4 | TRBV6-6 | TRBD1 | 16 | CASSYYPGTAENIQYF | TGTGCCAGCAGTTACTATCCCGGGACAGCGGAAAACATTCAGTACTTC
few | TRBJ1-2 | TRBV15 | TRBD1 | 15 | CATSRDLDRGGGYTF | TGTGCCACCAGCAGAGACCTCGACAGGGGAGGTGGCTACACCTTC
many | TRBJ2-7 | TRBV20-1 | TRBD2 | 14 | CSSSSSGSTNEQYF | TGCAGTTCCTCTTCCAGCGGGAGTACCAACGAGCAGTACTTC
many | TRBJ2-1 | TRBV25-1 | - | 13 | CASSSRGDNEQFF | TGTGCCAGCAGTTCCCGGGGAGACAATGAGCAGTTCTTC
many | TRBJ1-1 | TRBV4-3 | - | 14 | CASSQDGGSTEAFF | TGCGCCAGCAGCCAAGATGGGGGCAGTACTGAAGCTTTCTTT
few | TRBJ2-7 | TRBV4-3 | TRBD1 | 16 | CASSQISGTGGYEQYF | TGCGCCAGCAGCCAAATCTCCGGGACAGGGGGGTACGAGCAGTACTTC
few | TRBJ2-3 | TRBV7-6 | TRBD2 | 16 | CASRSRGEGHSDTQYF | TGTGCCAGCAGGTCGAGAGGGGAGGGCCATTCAGATACGCAGTATTTT
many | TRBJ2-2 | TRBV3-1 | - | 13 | CASSQTGTGELFF | TGTGCCAGCAGCCAAACAGGGACCGGGGAGCTGTTTTTT
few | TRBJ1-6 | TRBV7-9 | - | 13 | CASSLDKASPLHF | TGTGCCAGCAGCTTAGACAAGGCTTCACCCCTCCACTTT
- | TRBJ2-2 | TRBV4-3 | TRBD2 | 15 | CASSQTGGGTGELFF | TGCGCCAGCAGCCAAACCGGGGGGGGCACCGGGGAGCTGTTTTTT
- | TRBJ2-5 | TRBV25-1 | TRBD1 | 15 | CASRKGQGGEETQYF | TGTGCCAGCAGAAAAGGACAGGGAGGTGAAGAGACCCAGTACTTC
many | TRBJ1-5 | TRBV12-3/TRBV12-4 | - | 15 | CASSLSAVENQPQHF | TGTGCCAGCAGTTTATCGGCCGTAGAAAATCAGCCCCAGCATTTT
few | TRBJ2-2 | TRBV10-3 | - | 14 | CAISDRTNTGELFF | TGTGCCATCAGTGACAGGACGAACACCGGGGAGCTGTTTTTT
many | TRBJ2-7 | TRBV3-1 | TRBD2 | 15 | CASSQDSGRRYEQYF | TGTGCCAGCAGCCAAGACAGCGGGAGGAGGTACGAGCAGTACTTC
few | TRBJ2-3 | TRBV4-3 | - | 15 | CASSQGGGLTDTQYF | TGCGCCAGCAGCCAAGGGGGGGGGCTCACAGATACGCAGTATTTT
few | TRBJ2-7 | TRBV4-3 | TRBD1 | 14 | CASTLYRGSDEQYF | TGCGCCAGCACCCTTTACAGGGGTTCCGACGAGCAGTACTTC
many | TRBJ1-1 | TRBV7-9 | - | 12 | CASRGGGAEAFF | TGTGCCAGCAGGGGTGGGGGGGCTGAAGCTTTCTTT
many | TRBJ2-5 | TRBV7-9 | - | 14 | CASSLALRLETQYF | TGTGCCAGCAGCTTAGCGTTGAGGTTGGAGACCCAGTACTTC
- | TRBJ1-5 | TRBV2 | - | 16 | CASSEAGRASNQPQHF | TGTGCCAGCAGTGAAGCCGGGAGGGCCAGCAATCAGCCCCAGCATTTT
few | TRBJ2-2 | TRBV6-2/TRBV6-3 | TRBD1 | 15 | CASSLGQGKAGELFF | TGTGCCAGCAGCCTTGGACAGGGAAAGGCCGGGGAGCTGTTTTTT
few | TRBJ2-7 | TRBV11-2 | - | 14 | CASSLVRGDREQYF | TGTGCCAGCAGCTTAGTGCGGGGAGACCGCGAGCAGTACTTC
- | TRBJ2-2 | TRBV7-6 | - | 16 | CASSYQVAENTGELFF | TGTGCCAGCAGCTATCAGGTGGCAGAGAACACCGGGGAGCTGTTTTTT
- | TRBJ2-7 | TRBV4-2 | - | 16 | CASSQDIGERGYEQYF | TGTGCCAGCAGCCAAGATATCGGCGAGAGGGGCTACGAGCAGTACTTC
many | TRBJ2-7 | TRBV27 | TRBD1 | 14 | CASSSRQGPYEQYF | TGTGCCAGCAGTTCCCGACAGGGGCCCTACGAGCAGTACTTC
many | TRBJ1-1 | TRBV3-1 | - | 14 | CASSQVGVGTEAFF | TGTGCCAGCAGCCAAGTCGGAGTCGGGACTGAAGCTTTCTTT
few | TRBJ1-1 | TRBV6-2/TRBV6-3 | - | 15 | CASSQWTAMNTEAFF | TGTGCCAGCAGCCAATGGACAGCCATGAACACTGAAGCTTTCTTT
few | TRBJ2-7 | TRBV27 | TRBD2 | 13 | CASGALGRAEQYF | TGTGCCTCGGGTGCTCTAGGGAGGGCCGAGCAGTACTTC
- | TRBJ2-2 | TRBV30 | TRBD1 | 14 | CAWSAGQGAGELFF | TGTGCCTGGAGTGCAGGACAGGGGGCCGGGGAGCTGTTTTTT
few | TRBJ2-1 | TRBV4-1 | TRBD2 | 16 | CASSQGSSGGHNEQFF | TGCGCCAGCAGCCAAGGGTCTAGCGGGGGCCACAATGAGCAGTTCTTC
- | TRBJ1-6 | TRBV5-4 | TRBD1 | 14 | CASSPDRVDSPLHF | TGTGCCAGCAGCCCCGACAGGGTAGATTCACCCCTCCACTTT
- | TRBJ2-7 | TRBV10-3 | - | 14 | CAISEPSNSYEQYF | TGTGCCATCAGTGAGCCTTCCAACTCCTACGAGCAGTACTTC
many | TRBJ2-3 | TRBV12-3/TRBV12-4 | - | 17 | CASSLAAVGGGTDTQYF | TGTGCCAGCAGTTTAGCCGCCGTTGGCGGGGGCACAGATACGCAGTATTTT
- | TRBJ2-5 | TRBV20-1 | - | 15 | CSARSEGLVEETQYF | TGCAGTGCTAGATCGGAAGGGTTAGTCGAAGAGACCCAGTACTTC
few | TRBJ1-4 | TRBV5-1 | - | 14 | CASKPGRSNEKLFF | TGCGCCAGTAAACCGGGACGGTCTAATGAAAAACTGTTTTTT
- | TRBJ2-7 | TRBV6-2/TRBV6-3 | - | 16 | CASSYPVGYSGHEQYF | TGTGCCAGCAGTTACCCCGTCGGATATTCGGGCCACGAGCAGTACTTC
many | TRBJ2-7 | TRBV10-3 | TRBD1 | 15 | CAISESVNRGEEQYF | TGTGCCATCAGTGAGTCGGTAAACAGGGGGGAGGAGCAGTACTTC
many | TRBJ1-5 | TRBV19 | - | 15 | CASTVAWQSNQPQHF | TGTGCCAGTACCGTAGCTTGGCAGAGCAATCAGCCCCAGCATTTT